These 32 T cell receptor beta chains were sequenced from one sample in a study of T cells after yellow fever vaccination. MiXCR was run by TCRdb on the 5' RACE reads, yielding one entry per CDR3 protein. The sample yields hundreds of thousands of distinct CDR3 sequences, around 3.6% seen once. The sample was PBMCs, taken on the day of the yellow fever booster vaccination. The receptors here all came from a man between 18 and 35 years old who received the YFV17D yellow fever vaccine.

This clonotype was found many times. This chain uses TRBV4-1 with TRBJ2-3, with a weak D call TRBD1 (6 bases). V lost 4 bases and J 2 bases, leaving 13 bases between the germline ends. This CDR3 is built from 15 residues. CDR1 is MGHRA and CDR2 is YSYEKL in the germline V gene. CDR3 region: CASSLVWGLTDTQYF. CDR3 nucleotides: TGCGCCAGCAGCCTTGTGTGGGGGCTCACAGATACGCAGTATTTT.

V gene TRBV6-1 combines with J gene TRBJ1-4, with 7 bases lining up with TRBD1. J gave up 2 bases and V 4 bases, and 7 bases lay outside the gene matches. The CDR3 is 16 residues long. The germline gives CDR1 MNHNS, CDR2 SASEGT. In DNA, the CDR3 is TGTGCCAGCAGTGTCTACTCGACAGGGACTAATGAAAAACTGTTTTTT. Translation gives CASSVYSTGTNEKLFF.

This clonotype appeared many times. The chain links TRBV7-2 to TRBJ1-2; perhaps TRBD1 as D (5 bases). The germline gives CDR1 SGHTA, CDR2 FQGNSA. V gave up 2 bases and J gave up 7 bases, with 17 bases separating them. CDR3 length: 15 amino acids. The CDR3 nucleotides read TGTGCCAGCAGCTTACGGGGCGGGGGGAGTGGTGGCTACACCTTC. Translating gives CASSLRGGGSGGYTF.

This clonotype has at least ten counts. This chain connects TRBV5-5 to TRBJ1-6; the D is unclear. V was clipped by 0 bases and J by 2 bases, with 6 bases between them. The germline gives CDR1 SGHKS, CDR2 YYEKEE (reference sequence). The CDR3 has 15 residues. CDR3 sequence (DNA): TGTGCCAGCAGCTTGGAAGGGCCCTATAATTCACCCCTCCACTTT. This sequence encodes CASSLEGPYNSPLHF.

This clonotype was found a few times. V usage is TRBV12-3 or TRBV12-4 and J usage is TRBJ1-5, with D possibly TRBD1 on 5 matching bases. This CDR3 is 14 amino acids long. Trimming left V 2 bases short and J 1 base short, with 6 bases between. The CDR3 sequence: CASSLRQSNQPQHF. The CDR3, as DNA: TGTGCCAGCAGTTTAAGACAGAGCAATCAGCCCCAGCATTTT.

The table lists this clonotype with many counts. Here the CDR3 reads CAISGAGTVNNEQFF. The CDR3 DNA reads as TGTGCCATCAGTGGCGCCGGGACAGTGAACAATGAGCAGTTCTTC. This chain links TRBV10-3 with TRBJ2-1; 7 nucleotides match TRBD1. J gave up 5 bases and V 4 bases, and 8 bases lay outside the gene matches. The CDR3 loop spans 15 amino acids. CDR1 is ENHRY and CDR2 is SYGVKD in the germline V gene.

The table lists this clonotype with many counts. CDR3 amino acids: CASSLTDGTPTGELFF. CDR3 coding DNA: TGTGCCAGCAGCTTAACAGACGGGACACCTACCGGGGAGCTGTTTTTT. The chain recombines TRBV7-6 with TRBJ2-2; possible D gene TRBD1, 6 bases. Germline V gives CDR1 SGHVS, CDR2 FNYEAQ. The CDR3 is 16 amino acids. Between the trimmed V and J ends, which lost 2 bases and 5 bases, there was a span of 15 bases.

This clonotype was picked up many times. V is TRBV6-6 and J is TRBJ1-6; 11 positions match TRBD1. The V gene end was trimmed by 10 bases and the J gene end by 7 bases; junction bases not matched to a gene: 3. Germline loops: CDR1 MNHNY, CDR2 SVGAGI (reference sequence). The CDR3 has 13 residues. CDR3 amino acids: CATGQGANSPLHF. The CDR3 nucleotides are TGTGCCACTGGACAGGGGGCGAATTCACCCCTCCACTTT.

In this sample, this clonotype turned up many times. This sequence joins TRBV5-1 and TRBJ2-1; 10 positions agree with TRBD2. CDR3 length equals 12 residues. Germline V gives CDR1 SGHRS, CDR2 YFSETQ. The V and J ends lost 0 bases and 16 bases, in that order; junction bases with no gene match: 4. CDR3 coding DNA: TGCGCCAGCAGCTTGGGGGCTAGCGGGGGTTTCTTC. Its translation is CASSLGASGGFF.

This clonotype was counted at least ten times. Mismatch with germline at one junction end may stem from a read error. V is TRBV5-1 and J is TRBJ2-2; D is tentatively TRBD1 or TRBD2 (5 bases each). The CDR3 spans 15 residues. Germline V gene data show CDR1 as SGHRS and CDR2 as YFSETQ. The CDR3 DNA follows: TGCGCCAGCAGCTCGACCGGGACGAAGACCGGGGAGCTGTTTTTT. It is translated as CASSSTGTKTGELFF.

The rearrangement links TRBV4-1 to TRBJ1-4, with D possibly TRBD1 on 5 matching bases. Germline-derived CDR1 and CDR2 are MGHRA and YSYEKL. The CDR3 runs 16 residues. Trimming cost V 1 base and J 0 bases, with 9 bases left between them. The CDR3 coding sequence is TGCGCCAGCAGCCAAGGCAGGGCCGCAACTAATGAAAAACTGTTTTTT. Translating it yields CASSQGRAATNEKLFF.

This clonotype was recorded many times. Written as DNA, the CDR3 is TGCGCCAGCAGCTTGGGCAGCTACTCTGGAAACACCATATATTTT. Translating it yields CASSLGSYSGNTIYF. The rearrangement joins TRBV5-1 to TRBJ1-3; D not resolved. V gave up 0 bases and J gave up 0 bases, with 7 bases separating them. The CDR3 sequence is 15 residues long. In germline, CDR1 is SGHRS, CDR2 YFSETQ.

This clonotype was detected ten times or more. This chain joins TRBV12-3 or TRBV12-4 and TRBJ1-2, with D possibly being TRBD1 (6 bases). The V end was cut by 10 bases, the J end by 7 bases, with 22 bases between. CDR3 length: 14 amino acids. CDR3 nucleotides: TGTGCCACCAAACGGACAGCGCCTGCGAGTGGCTACACCTTC. Translation gives CATKRTAPASGYTF.

This sequence joins TRBV9 and TRBJ2-7; TRBD2 is a possible D gene (6 bases). The germline V and J ends were trimmed by 3 bases and 1 base, with 14 bases remaining between them. Germline CDR1 reads SGDLS; CDR2 reads YYNGEE. This CDR3 region has 15 residues. The CDR3 reads CASSETGLASYEQYF. The CDR3 DNA reads as TGTGCCAGCAGCGAGACGGGACTGGCTTCCTACGAGCAGTACTTC. The full variable domain, in which reference TRBV9 and TRBJ2-7 provide the parts outside the CDR3, is DSGVTQTPKHLITATGQRVTLRCSPRSGDLSVYWYQQSLDQGLQFLIQYYNGEERAKGNILERFSAQQFPDLHSELNLSSLELGDSALYFCASSETGLASYEQYFGPGTRLTVT.

Ten or more counts support this clonotype. The chain has TRBV7-2 and TRBJ1-2, with 8 bases aligning to TRBD1. With 4 bases clipped from V and 4 bases from J, the junction kept 20 bases outside the gene matches. The CDR3 totals 19 residues. The germline gives CDR1 SGHTA, CDR2 FQGNSA. CDR3 nucleotides: TGTGCCAGCAGCTACCTAAGGAGGGACAGGTCGGTGAGGGGCTATGGCTACACCTTC. Its protein product is CASSYLRRDRSVRGYGYTF. Using reference TRBV7-2 and TRBJ1-2 for the parts outside the CDR3, the full variable domain is GAGVSQSPSNKVTEKGKDVELRCDPISGHTALYWYRQSLGQGLEFLIYFQGNSAPDKSGLPSDRFSAERTGGSVSTLTIQRTQQEDSAVYLCASSYLRRDRSVRGYGYTFGSGTRLTVV.

This clonotype was counted many times. CDR3 coding DNA: TGCGCCAGCAGCTTCTGGACGGCAGGACTGAACACTGAAGCTTTCTTT. It specifies CASSFWTAGLNTEAFF. The J gene is TRBJ1-1, the V gene TRBV5-1; D gene ambiguous. The germline V gene encodes CDR1 SGHRS and CDR2 YFSETQ. The CDR3 is 16 residues long. With 2 bases removed from V and 0 bases from J, the gap between germline ends came to 14 bases.

J is TRBJ2-3 and V is TRBV20-1; D possibly corresponds to TRBD2 (5 bases). The CDR3 covers 15 residues. Germline CDR1 DFQATT, CDR2 SNEGSKA (reference sequence). V shed 6 bases and J shed 2 bases, with 18 bases lying between them. This CDR3 reads CSARGLEPVTDTQYF. The DNA for the CDR3 is TGCAGTGCCCGAGGACTGGAACCGGTCACAGATACGCAGTATTTT.

This clonotype was detected only a few times. The chain employs TRBV19 and TRBJ1-2, with 8 bases identical to TRBD1. The V segment lost 2 bases and the J segment 3 bases; nucleotides outside the gene matches: 5. There are 15 residues in the CDR3. Germline CDR1 reads LNHDA; CDR2 reads SQIVND (reference sequence). The CDR3 nucleotides are TGTGCCAGTAGTATAAGGGGACAGGAGTACTATGGCTACACCTTC. This codes for CASSIRGQEYYGYTF.

The sample holds a few counts of this clonotype. V and J are TRBV4-3 and TRBJ2-1, with D perhaps assigned TRBD1 or TRBD2 (7 bases each). CDR1 and CDR2 from the germline V gene are LGHNA and YSLEER. The CDR3 runs to 16 residues. The ends were cut back, 3 bases at V and 7 bases at J, with 19 bases in the middle. Here the CDR3 reads CASSQDYRQGGNEQFF. CDR3 bases: TGCGCCAGCAGCCAGGACTACCGACAGGGAGGGAATGAGCAGTTCTTC.

In this sample, this clonotype turned up a few times. The chain has TRBV12-3 or TRBV12-4 and TRBJ2-1; 10 bases fit TRBD2. The V segment lost 5 bases and the J segment 11 bases; nucleotides outside the gene matches: 9. This CDR3 has 14 residues. The CDR3 sequence: CASSGTSVGIQQFF. CDR3 sequence (DNA): TGTGCCAGCAGTGGGACTAGCGTTGGTATTCAGCAGTTCTTC.

This clonotype was recorded a few times. The rearrangement uses TRBV7-8 and TRBJ2-2; TRBD2 might be the D (7 bases). This CDR3 contains 16 residues. Germline V gene sequence: CDR1 SGHVS, CDR2 FQNEAQ. Trimming left V 7 bases short and J 6 bases short, with 21 bases between. CDR3 sequence reads: CASNTRGGGPAGELFF. The CDR3 DNA sequence: TGTGCCAGCAACACCCGAGGGGGGGGTCCCGCCGGGGAGCTGTTTTTT.

V usage is TRBV2 and J usage is TRBJ2-5, with 8 bases that match TRBD1. CDR3 length: 15 amino acids. V lost 8 bases, J lost 5 bases, and 13 bases stayed unmatched. CDR1 and CDR2 (germline): SNHLY, FYNNEI. DNA for the CDR3: TGTGCCAGCGGAGCCGGGTTGGACAGGGCCGAGACCCAGTACTTC. Amino acids: CASGAGLDRAETQYF. Combining the CDR3 with reference TRBV2 and TRBJ2-5 gives the whole variable domain EPEVTQTPSHQVTQMGQEVILRCVPISNHLYFYWYRQILGQKVEFLVSFYNNEISEKSEIFDDQFSVERPDGSNFTLKIRSTKLEDSAMYFCASGAGLDRAETQYFGPGTRLLVL.

The chain joins TRBV5-6 to TRBJ2-7, with D unresolved. Germline values: CDR1 SGHDT, CDR2 YYEEEE. The CDR3 is 15 amino acids. V shed 1 base and J shed 2 bases, with 13 bases lying between them. CDR3 residues: CASSLSRARAYEQYF. CDR3 in DNA: TGTGCCAGCAGCTTGAGTCGGGCCCGGGCCTACGAGCAGTACTTC.

Ten or more counts support this clonotype. The DNA for the CDR3 is TGTGCCAGCAGCGAGAGCACAGATACGCAGTATTTT. As protein: CASSESTDTQYF. The V gene is TRBV7-9, the J gene TRBJ2-3; D not resolved. Germline V CDR1 and CDR2: SEHNR, FQNEAQ (reference sequence). The V and J ends lost 5 bases and 0 bases respectively, with 3 bases between them. The CDR3 is 12 residues long.

Many counts were recorded for this clonotype. The chain uses TRBV7-2 and TRBJ2-5; D may be TRBD2 (5 bases). Germline values: CDR1 SGHTA, CDR2 FQGNSA. This CDR3 is 14 amino acids long. Trimming pared 0 bases from V and 4 bases from J, leaving 9 bases between. CDR3 amino acids: CASSLAQRAETQYF. CDR3 DNA: TGTGCCAGCAGCTTAGCGCAGAGGGCAGAGACCCAGTACTTC.

This clonotype was seen a handful of times. CDR3 DNA: TGTGCCAGCAGCTTTTGGGGCCCAGTGGAAAAACTGTTTTTT. This sequence encodes CASSFWGPVEKLFF. The genes are TRBV7-2 and TRBJ1-4, with D possibly matching TRBD1 (5 bases). Between the trimmed V and J ends, which lost 3 bases and 8 bases, there was a span of 13 bases. This CDR3 region has 14 residues. Germline lookup yields CDR1 SGHTA and CDR2 FQGNSA.

This clonotype was counted a few times. The chain carries TRBV18 and TRBJ2-1; a weak D match, TRBD2 (6 bases). The V gene lost 3 bases and the J gene lost 10 bases, with 19 bases spanning the gap. Germline-derived CDR1 and CDR2 are KGHSH and LQKENI. The CDR3 consists of 15 residues. CDR3 sequence reads: CASSPSGLPAGEQFF. The CDR3 DNA reads TGTGCCAGCTCACCGTCGGGACTCCCGGCAGGAGAGCAGTTCTTC.

Many counts were recorded for this clonotype. J is TRBJ1-2 and V is TRBV7-2; D perhaps matches TRBD1 (6 bases). Germline V gene data show CDR1 as SGHTA and CDR2 as FQGNSA. This CDR3 region has 15 residues. V lost 1 base and J lost 2, with 11 bases in between. DNA for the CDR3: TGTGCCAGCAGCTTAGGTCCAGGGGTCAACTATGGCTACACCTTC. Its translation is CASSLGPGVNYGYTF.

This clonotype was seen at least ten times. V and J are TRBV7-2 and TRBJ2-7; D assignment may be TRBD1 or TRBD2 (5 bases each). The CDR3 length is 14 residues. Deletions cut 5 bases from V and 3 bases from J, with 14 bases between. Germline CDR1 is SGHTA and CDR2 is FQGNSA. The chain's CDR3 is CASSLWDQSYEQYV. The CDR3 DNA follows: TGTGCCAGCAGCCTTTGGGACCAGAGCTACGAGCAGTACGTC.

This chain joins TRBV7-2 and TRBJ2-5; D may match TRBD1 or TRBD2 (6 bases each). V shed 5 bases and J shed 4 bases, with 17 bases lying between them. Germline-derived CDR1 and CDR2 are SGHTA and FQGNSA. The CDR3 has 15 residues. In nucleotides, the CDR3 is TGTGCCAGCAGCCCCCCCCGGGGGCGGTTAGAGACCCAGTACTTC. It translates to CASSPPRGRLETQYF.

This clonotype has more than one count but fewer than ten. The gene calls are TRBV4-3 and TRBJ2-3; 9 bases line up with TRBD2. In germline, CDR1 is LGHNA, CDR2 YSLEER. The CDR3 is 17 amino acids. The junction had 6 bases not matched to a gene; V was cut back by 0 bases and J by 2 bases. The CDR3 is CASSQDSAGGFTDTQYF. In nucleotides, the CDR3 is TGCGCCAGCAGCCAAGATAGCGCGGGGGGGTTCACAGATACGCAGTATTTT.

This clonotype was observed a few times. V and J are TRBV25-1 and TRBJ2-1; a possible D gene is TRBD1 (6 bases). V was cut by 5 bases and J by 6 bases, with 8 bases left in between. The germline gives CDR1 MGHDK, CDR2 SYGVNS. The CDR3 runs 12 residues. Here the CDR3 reads CASSKGGNEQFF. In DNA form, the CDR3 reads TGTGCCAGCAGTAAAGGGGGCAATGAGCAGTTCTTC. The full variable domain, with the rest looked up from reference TRBV25-1 and TRBJ2-1, is EADIYQTPRYLVIGTGKKITLECSQTMGHDKMYWYQQDPGMELHLIHYSYGVNSTEKGDLSSESTVSRIRTEHFPLTLESARPSHTSQYLCASSKGGNEQFFGPGTRLTVL.